The next 10 T cell receptor beta chains were all read from a single sample in a study of shared T cell receptors in the human thymus. The repertoire was sequenced with immunoSEQ multiplex PCR; TCRdb's copy has only in-frame clones and lacks some. The repertoire consists of roughly 710,000 clones, with approximately 85% occurring once and the leading ten covering 0.008% to 0.011%. These data are also associated with another study on human thymus T cells.

Sequenced material: thymocytes. The receptors stem from a girl less than two years old with a congenital heart defect.

V and J are TRBV5-6 and TRBJ1-1; 8 nucleotides match TRBD1. J was trimmed by 5 bases and V by 6 bases; bases with no gene match: 18. Germline CDR1 SGHDT, CDR2 YYEEEE. The CDR3 extends over 17 amino acids. The DNA of the CDR3 is TGTGCCAGCACCTCGGACAGGGCAAAAGAAGGGTGGACTGAAGCTTTCTTT. The encoded protein is CASTSDRAKEGWTEAFF.

The chain joins TRBV6-5 to TRBJ2-7, with 7 positions matching TRBD2. Germline assignment: CDR1 MNHEY and CDR2 SVGAGI. The CDR3 runs to 13 residues. V lost 10 bases and J lost 0; bases outside the gene matches: 6. The CDR3 sequence is CATRGDSSYEQYF. DNA for the CDR3: TGTGCCACCCGGGGGGACTCCTCCTACGAGCAGTACTTC.

The genes are TRBV10-3 and TRBJ2-7; 7 positions match TRBD1. After removal of 8 bases from V and 1 base from J, the junction contained 8 bases not matched to a gene. Per germline, CDR1 ENHRY and CDR2 SYGVKD. The CDR3 contains 14 residues. As DNA, the CDR3 is TGTGCCATCGGGACAGTTCCGTTTTCCTACGAGCAGTACTTC. Translation gives CAIGTVPFSYEQYF.

This clone was observed a single time. V usage is TRBV5-1 and J usage is TRBJ1-1, with D possibly being TRBD1 (5 bases). The V and J ends lost 1 base and 2 bases respectively, with 9 bases between them. The CDR3 has 14 amino acids. Germline V gene sequence: CDR1 SGHRS, CDR2 YFSETQ. The CDR3 coding sequence is TGCGCCAGCAGCTTGTCGACAGTCAACACTGAAGCTTTCTTT. Protein product: CASSLSTVNTEAFF.

The chain joins TRBV5-1 to TRBJ1-6; no firm D call. The CDR3 consists of 14 residues. Germline values: CDR1 SGHRS, CDR2 YFSETQ. V shed 8 bases and J shed 5 bases, with 14 bases lying between them. The CDR3: CASPGFDDNSPLHF. For the CDR3, the DNA is TGCGCCAGTCCCGGGTTTGACGATAATTCACCCCTCCACTTT. Combining the CDR3 with reference TRBV5-1 and TRBJ1-6 gives the whole variable domain KAGVTQTPRYLIKTRGQQVTLSCSPISGHRSVSWYQQTPGQGLQFLFEYFSETQRNKGNFPGRFSGRQFSNSRSEMNVSTLELGDSALYLCASPGFDDNSPLHFGNGTRLTVT.

The chain is built from TRBV7-9 and TRBJ1-1, with D tentatively TRBD1 (6 bases). V lost 3 bases to trimming and J lost 4 bases, with 21 bases between them. Germline V CDR1 and CDR2: SEHNR, FQNEAQ (reference sequence). This CDR3 has 17 residues. This chain's CDR3 is CASSFPHRGRGSTEAFF. The CDR3 coding sequence is TGTGCCAGCAGCTTCCCCCATCGGGGCAGGGGTAGCACTGAAGCTTTCTTT.

This chain connects TRBV7-2 to TRBJ1-3; 12 bases are shared with TRBD1. This CDR3 region has 16 residues. V shed 6 bases, J shed 4 bases, and the junction held 7 bases outside the gene matches. The germline V gene encodes CDR1 SGHTA and CDR2 FQGNSA. The CDR3 protein is CASSSGTGGDGNTIYF. DNA for the CDR3: TGTGCCAGCAGTTCCGGGACAGGGGGCGACGGAAACACCATATATTTT.

The genes are TRBV19 and TRBJ1-1; 9 bases align to TRBD1. This CDR3 comprises 15 residues. The trim removed 6 bases at V and 0 bases at J, leaving 5 bases unmatched. Germline V gene lookup returns CDR1 LNHDA and CDR2 SQIVND (reference sequence). The CDR3 region is CASSLRQGVNTEAFF. The DNA of the CDR3 is TGTGCCAGTAGCCTTCGACAGGGGGTGAACACTGAAGCTTTCTTT.

The V call is TRBV5-1, the J call TRBJ1-1; maybe TRBD1 (5 bases). The CDR3 runs 15 residues. Germline V gene lookup returns CDR1 SGHRS and CDR2 YFSETQ. Deletions cut 2 bases from V and 3 bases from J, with 14 bases between. The CDR3 is CASSFAGNNDTEAFF. The CDR3 nucleotides are TGCGCCAGCAGCTTCGCAGGGAATAATGACACTGAAGCTTTCTTT.

The chain employs TRBV27 and TRBJ1-1; maybe TRBD1 (5 bases). Germline V gives CDR1 MNHEY, CDR2 SMNVEV (reference sequence). The CDR3 loop spans 15 amino acids. The V and J ends lost 0 bases and 6 bases respectively, with 14 bases between them. The CDR3 region has the DNA TGTGCCAGCAGTTTATCGAAAGGGGTTAACGCTGAAGCTTTCTTT. It specifies CASSLSKGVNAEAFF.